Listed here are 12 T cell receptor beta chains from one sample, sequenced in a study of cytomegalovirus exposure and HLA in healthy donors. Produced via immunoSEQ multiplex PCR; TCRdb's table is partial and in-frame only. The sample contains 60,000 to 80,000 clones, approximately 86% of which appear only once. Sequencing used PBMCs. These receptors all come from a man aged 25 to 40 in good health and CMV-seronegative.

This chain joins TRBV6-4 and TRBJ1-1; D uncertain. The germline CDR1 and CDR2 sequences are MRHNA and SNTAGT. This CDR3 has 15 amino acids. The ends were cut back, 3 bases at V and 0 bases at J, with 11 bases in the middle. The chain's CDR3 is CASSEGWEMNTEAFF. The CDR3 nucleotides are TGTGCCAGCAGTGAGGGTTGGGAGATGAACACTGAAGCTTTCTTT.

This chain joins TRBV9 and TRBJ2-3; 12 nucleotides align to TRBD2. From germline, CDR1 is SGDLS and CDR2 YYNGEE. V was pared by 4 bases and J by 2 bases, with 14 bases of the junction left unmatched. This CDR3 has 19 residues. The CDR3 sequence is CASSKGTSGLRGFTDTQYF. In DNA form, the CDR3 reads TGTGCCAGCAGCAAAGGGACTAGCGGGTTGAGGGGATTCACAGATACGCAGTATTTT.

This clone has at least ten counts. J is TRBJ2-3 and V is TRBV18; 13 bases align to TRBD2. The CDR3 is made up of 17 amino acids. After removal of 3 bases from V and 3 bases from J, the junction contained 6 bases not matched to a gene. Germline CDR1 reads KGHSH; CDR2 reads LQKENI. The CDR3 spells CASSPRGLAGRTDTQYF. The CDR3 coding sequence is TGTGCCAGCTCACCCCGGGGACTAGCGGGAAGGACAGATACGCAGTATTTT.

This chain connects TRBV18 to TRBJ1-1; 9 bases are shared with TRBD1. This CDR3 has 13 residues. Per the germline V gene, CDR1 is KGHSH and CDR2 is LQKENI. Trimming cost V 10 bases and J 8 bases; bases outside gene matches: 11. The CDR3 region is CAMSPGQGAEAFF. DNA of the CDR3: TGTGCCATGTCCCCGGGACAGGGAGCAGAAGCTTTCTTT.

This clone was observed once. The rearrangement links TRBV5-4 to TRBJ1-3; D is uncertain. CDR3 length: 15 amino acids. CDR1 and CDR2 (germline): SGHNT, YYREEE (reference sequence). The V end was cut by 4 bases, the J end by 0 bases, with 11 bases between. The CDR3 coding sequence is TGTGCCAGCAGCCCAACGCGGGGCTCTGGAAACACCATATATTTT. Encoded protein: CASSPTRGSGNTIYF.

The chain has TRBV4-3 and TRBJ2-3; 9 bases are a match to TRBD1. This CDR3 has 15 residues. After removal of 4 bases from V and 5 bases from J, the junction contained 7 bases not matched to a gene. From germline, CDR1 is LGHNA and CDR2 YSLEER. The CDR3 DNA is TGCGCCAGCAGCCTCGGGGACAGGGCCCAAGATACGCAGTATTTT. Encoded protein: CASSLGDRAQDTQYF.

This clone was seen only a few times. J is TRBJ2-7 and V is TRBV10-3, with 7 bases aligning to TRBD1. With V trimmed by 2 bases and J by 11 bases, 12 bases remained unmatched. Germline V gene lookup returns CDR1 ENHRY and CDR2 SYGVKD. CDR3 length equals 14 residues. The CDR3 here is CAISEPRDSRLEYF. The CDR3 nucleotides read TGTGCCATCAGTGAGCCGAGGGACAGTCGTTTGGAGTACTTC.

The chain uses TRBV27 and TRBJ2-7; tentatively, D is TRBD2 (7 bases). CDR1 and CDR2 from the germline V gene are MNHEY and SMNVEV (reference sequence). V lost 2 bases and J 3 bases, leaving 17 bases between the germline ends. This CDR3 contains 16 residues. The CDR3 here is CASSLRGGALFYEQYF. The CDR3 DNA follows: TGTGCCAGCAGTTTAAGGGGGGGGGCCTTATTCTACGAGCAGTACTTC.

The chain joins TRBV5-1 to TRBJ2-2; 7 bases match TRBD2. After removal of 4 bases from V and 1 base from J, the junction contained 7 bases not matched to a gene. The CDR3 covers 16 residues. CDR1 and CDR2 (germline): SGHRS, YFSETQ. The CDR3: CASSAYPSGNTGELFF. In DNA form, the CDR3 reads TGCGCCAGCAGCGCCTACCCTAGCGGGAACACCGGGGAGCTGTTTTTT.

The genes are TRBV28 and TRBJ2-7; TRBD1 matches at 7 bases. The CDR3 is made up of 15 amino acids. The germline gives CDR1 MDHEN, CDR2 SYDVKM. V was clipped by 1 base and J by 3 bases; unmatched bases: 6. This CDR3 is CASSLLGTADYEQYF. As DNA, the CDR3 is TGTGCCAGCAGTTTATTGGGGACAGCCGACTACGAGCAGTACTTC.

The chain joins TRBV19 to TRBJ2-1; TRBD2 agrees at 8 bases. J was trimmed by 6 bases and V by 4 bases; bases with no gene match: 11. Germline V gene lookup returns CDR1 LNHDA and CDR2 SQIVND (reference sequence). This CDR3 contains 16 residues. In DNA, the CDR3 is TGTGCCAGTAGTAAGTGTACAGGACTAGCCTGCAATGAGCAGTTCTTC. It specifies CASSKCTGLACNEQFF.

The chain recombines TRBV5-6 with TRBJ1-2; weak D call: TRBD1 (6 bases). The CDR3 runs 12 residues. V lost 4 bases, J lost 8 bases, and 12 bases lay in between. Per the germline V gene, CDR1 is SGHDT and CDR2 is YYEEEE. The DNA for the CDR3 is TGTGCCAGCAGCCCCAGGGGCTGGGGCTACACCTTC. Its protein product is CASSPRGWGYTF.